There are many counts of the clone carrying this T cell receptor beta chain. The target antigen is unknown. TCRdb independently ran MiXCR on the 5' RACE reads; one entry per CDR3 protein. The data contain 200,000 to 250,000 distinct CDR3 sequences, about 10% of them singletons. The record originates from a study of CD8 T cells in ankylosing spondylitis. General observations from the study: In ankylosing spondylitis patients, matched synovial fluid reportedly showed significant enrichment of disease-linked clones.

CDR1 is DFQATT and CDR2 is SNEGSKA in the germline V gene (reference sequence). The CDR3 runs 11 residues. V lost 1 base to trimming and J lost 2 bases, with 3 bases between them. The chain joins TRBV20-1 to TRBJ2-7, with no clear D. The sequencing sample was made of blood, either unsorted or a sorted T cell fraction (not recorded which). This TCR was sampled from a male donor with ankylosing spondylitis or in good health (not recorded which). Here the CDR3 reads CSARATYEQYF. The CDR3, as DNA: TGCAGTGCTAGAGCTACCTACGAGCAGTACTTC.